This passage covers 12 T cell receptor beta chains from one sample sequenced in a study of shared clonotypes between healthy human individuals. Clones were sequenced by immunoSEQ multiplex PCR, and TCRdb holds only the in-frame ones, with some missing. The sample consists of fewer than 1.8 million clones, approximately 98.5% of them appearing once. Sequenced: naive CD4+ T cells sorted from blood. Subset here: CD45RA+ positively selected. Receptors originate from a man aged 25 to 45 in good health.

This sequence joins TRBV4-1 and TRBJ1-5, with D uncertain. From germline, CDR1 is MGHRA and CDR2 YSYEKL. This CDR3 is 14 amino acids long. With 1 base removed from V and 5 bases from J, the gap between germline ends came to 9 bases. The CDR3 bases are TGCGCCAGCAGCCAAGGTGTCGGATATCAGCCCCAGCATTTT. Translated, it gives CASSQGVGYQPQHF.

CDR3 protein: CASSQHGRLAEAFF. The CDR3 region has the DNA TGTGCCAGCAGCCAGCACGGGAGACTGGCTGAAGCTTTCTTT. The chain is built from TRBV28 and TRBJ1-1; D gene ambiguous. The germline CDR1 and CDR2 sequences are MDHEN and SYDVKM. This CDR3 region has 14 residues. Trimming took off 6 bases at V and 6 bases at J, with 17 bases between the two ends. Using reference TRBV28 and TRBJ1-1 for the parts outside the CDR3, the full variable domain is DVKVTQSSRYLVKRTGEKVFLECVQDMDHENMFWYRQDPGLGLRLIYFSYDVKMKEKGDIPEGYSVSREKKERFSLILESASTNQTSMYLCASSQHGRLAEAFFGQGTRLTVV.

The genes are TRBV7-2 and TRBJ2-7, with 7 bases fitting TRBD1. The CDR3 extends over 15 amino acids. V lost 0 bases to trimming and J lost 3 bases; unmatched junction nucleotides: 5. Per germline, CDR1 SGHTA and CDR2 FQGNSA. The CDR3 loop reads CASSLAGTESYEQYF. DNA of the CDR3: TGTGCCAGCAGCTTAGCAGGGACAGAAAGCTACGAGCAGTACTTC.

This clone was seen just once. The CDR3 sequence is CASSFLDRGYEQYF. CDR3 nucleotide sequence: TGTGCCAGCAGCTTCTTGGACAGGGGCTACGAGCAGTACTTC. J is TRBJ2-7 and V is TRBV5-5, with TRBD1 matching over 9 bases. The V and J ends lost 2 bases and 3 bases, in that order; junction bases with no gene match: 3. Germline values: CDR1 SGHKS, CDR2 YYEKEE (reference sequence). The CDR3 contains 14 residues.

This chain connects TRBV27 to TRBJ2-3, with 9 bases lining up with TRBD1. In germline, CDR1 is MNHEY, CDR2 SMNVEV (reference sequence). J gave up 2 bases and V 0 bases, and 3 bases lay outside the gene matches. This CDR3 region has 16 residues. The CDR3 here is CASSLSQGAYTDTQYF. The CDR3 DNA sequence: TGTGCCAGCAGTTTATCACAGGGGGCCTACACAGATACGCAGTATTTT.

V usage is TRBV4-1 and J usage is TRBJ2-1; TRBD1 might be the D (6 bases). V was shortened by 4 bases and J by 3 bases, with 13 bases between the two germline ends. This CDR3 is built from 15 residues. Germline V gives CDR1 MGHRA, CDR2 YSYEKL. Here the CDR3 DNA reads TGCGCCAGCAGCCCCCAGGGGATTATCTACAATGAGCAGTTCTTC. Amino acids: CASSPQGIIYNEQFF.

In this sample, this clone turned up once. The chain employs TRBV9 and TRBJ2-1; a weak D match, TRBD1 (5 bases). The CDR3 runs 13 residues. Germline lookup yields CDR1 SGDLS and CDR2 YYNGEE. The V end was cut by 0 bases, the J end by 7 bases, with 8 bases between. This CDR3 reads CASSVADSNEQFF. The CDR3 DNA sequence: TGTGCCAGCAGCGTAGCCGACAGTAATGAGCAGTTCTTC.

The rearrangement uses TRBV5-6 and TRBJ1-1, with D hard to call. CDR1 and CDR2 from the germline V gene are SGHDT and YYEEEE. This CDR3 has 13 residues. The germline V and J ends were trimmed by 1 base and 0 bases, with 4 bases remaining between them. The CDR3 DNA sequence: TGTGCCAGCAGCTTGACCATGAACACTGAAGCTTTCTTT. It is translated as CASSLTMNTEAFF.

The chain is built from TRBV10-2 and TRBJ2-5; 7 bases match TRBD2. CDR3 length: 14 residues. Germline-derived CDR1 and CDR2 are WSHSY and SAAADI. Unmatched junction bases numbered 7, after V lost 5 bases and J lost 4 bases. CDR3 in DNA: TGCGCCAGCAGTACACGGTTAGCGGGAGAGACCCAGTACTTC. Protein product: CASSTRLAGETQYF.

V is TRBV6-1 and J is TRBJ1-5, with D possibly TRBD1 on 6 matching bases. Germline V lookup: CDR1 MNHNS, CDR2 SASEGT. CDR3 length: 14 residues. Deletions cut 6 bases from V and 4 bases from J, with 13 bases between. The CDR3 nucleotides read TGTGCCAGCAGCCCCGACAGGAGGAATCAGCCCCAGCATTTT. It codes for CASSPDRRNQPQHF.

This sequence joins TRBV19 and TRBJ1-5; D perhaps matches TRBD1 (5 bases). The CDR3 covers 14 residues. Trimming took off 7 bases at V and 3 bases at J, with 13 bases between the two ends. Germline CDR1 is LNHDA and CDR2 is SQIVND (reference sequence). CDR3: CASKKGSFNQPQHF. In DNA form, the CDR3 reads TGTGCCAGTAAGAAGGGGTCCTTCAATCAGCCCCAGCATTTT.

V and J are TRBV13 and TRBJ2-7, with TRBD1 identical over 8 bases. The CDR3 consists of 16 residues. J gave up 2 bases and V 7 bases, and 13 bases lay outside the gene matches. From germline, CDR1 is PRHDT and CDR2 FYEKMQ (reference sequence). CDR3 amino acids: CASTNRPDRDPYEQYF. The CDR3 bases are TGTGCCAGCACCAACAGGCCGGACAGGGACCCCTACGAGCAGTACTTC.